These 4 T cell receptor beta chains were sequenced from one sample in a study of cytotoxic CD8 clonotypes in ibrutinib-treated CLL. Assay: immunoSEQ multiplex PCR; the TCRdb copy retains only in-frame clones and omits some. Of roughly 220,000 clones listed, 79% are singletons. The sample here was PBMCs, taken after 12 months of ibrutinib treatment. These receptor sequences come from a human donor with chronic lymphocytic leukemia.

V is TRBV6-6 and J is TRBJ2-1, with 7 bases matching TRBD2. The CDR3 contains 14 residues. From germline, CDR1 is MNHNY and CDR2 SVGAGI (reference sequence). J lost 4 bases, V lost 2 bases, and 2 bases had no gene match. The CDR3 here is CASSYGRGYNEQFF. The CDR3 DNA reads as TGTGCCAGCAGTTACGGGCGGGGGTACAATGAGCAGTTCTTC.

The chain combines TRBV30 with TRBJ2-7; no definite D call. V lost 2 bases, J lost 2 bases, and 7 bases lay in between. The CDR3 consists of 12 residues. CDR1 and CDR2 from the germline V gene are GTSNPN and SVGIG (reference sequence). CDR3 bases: TGTGCCTGGAGTAGGTCCACCTACGAGCAGTACTTC. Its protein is CAWSRSTYEQYF.

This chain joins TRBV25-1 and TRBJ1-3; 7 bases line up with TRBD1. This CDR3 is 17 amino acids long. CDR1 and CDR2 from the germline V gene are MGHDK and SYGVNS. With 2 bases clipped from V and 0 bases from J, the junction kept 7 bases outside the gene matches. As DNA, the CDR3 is TGTGCCAGCAGTGAAAGACAGGGCAGGTCCTCTGGAAACACCATATATTTT. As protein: CASSERQGRSSGNTIYF.

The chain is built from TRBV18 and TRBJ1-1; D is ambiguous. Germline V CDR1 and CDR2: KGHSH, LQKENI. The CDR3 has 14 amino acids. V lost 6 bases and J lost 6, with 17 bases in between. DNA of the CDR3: TGTGCCAGCTCCCCCAGAGGAGACAACCCTGAAGCTTTCTTT. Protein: CASSPRGDNPEAFF.